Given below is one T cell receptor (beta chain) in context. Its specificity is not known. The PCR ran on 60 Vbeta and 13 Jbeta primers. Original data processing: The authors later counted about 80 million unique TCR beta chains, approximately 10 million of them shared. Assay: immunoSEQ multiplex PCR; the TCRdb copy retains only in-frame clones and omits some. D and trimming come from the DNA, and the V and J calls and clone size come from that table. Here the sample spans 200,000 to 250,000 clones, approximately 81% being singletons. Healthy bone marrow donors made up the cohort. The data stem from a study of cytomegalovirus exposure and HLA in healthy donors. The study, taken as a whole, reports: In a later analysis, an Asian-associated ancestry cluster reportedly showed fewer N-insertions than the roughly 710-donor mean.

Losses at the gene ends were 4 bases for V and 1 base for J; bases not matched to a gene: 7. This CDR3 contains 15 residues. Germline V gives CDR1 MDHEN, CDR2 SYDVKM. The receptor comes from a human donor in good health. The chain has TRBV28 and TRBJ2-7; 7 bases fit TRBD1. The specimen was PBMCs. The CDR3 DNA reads TGTGCCAGCAGTTGGGCCCGACAGGGATCCTACGAGCAGTACTTC. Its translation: CASSWARQGSYEQYF.